Given below is one T cell receptor beta chain in context. The antigen is unknown. Around day 10 of culture, CD4+ T cells were separated out. Vaccinees lacked prior SARS-CoV-2 infection and tested negative for nucleocapsid antibodies. The CDR3 extends over 12 amino acids. V was pared by 0 bases and J by 9 bases, with 7 bases between. Germline V gene lookup returns CDR1 LGHDT and CDR2 YNNKEL (reference sequence). The method was immunoSEQ multiplex PCR; TCRdb's version includes in-frame clones alone and lacks a portion of them. The repertoire holds around 30,000 clones, with about 62% as singletons. The sample originates from a study of vaccination effects on CD4 cells after COVID-19. Study-wide context: Using viral peptide pools, the ViraFEST assay grew out antigen-specific CD4+ T cells prior to sequencing. Every well got fewer than 2.5 million PBMC, which were grown with 8.5 to 10 IU/ml IL-2 and 8.5 to 10 ug/ml peptides. As their vaccination, participants received two doses of either BNT162b2 or mRNA-1273.

The sample was CD4+ T cells from PBMCs cultured without peptide, taken before COVID-19 vaccination. The rearrangement joins TRBV3-1 (or the pseudogene TRBV3-2) to TRBJ2-3; D is undetermined. The receptor's source is a human donor who received a COVID-19 vaccine. The CDR3 loop is CASSQERRTQYF. CDR3 DNA: TGTGCCAGCAGCCAAGAGAGGCGAACGCAGTATTTT.